This TCR beta chain was sequenced during a study of identical twins. Unique molecular identifiers were in the cDNA, with template-switch universal primer binding. TCRdb recomputed calls from the 5' RACE reads with MiXCR, one row per CDR3 protein. The sample contains 600,000 to 700,000 distinct CDR3 sequences, approximately 21% of which appear only once. No donor was unhealthy or non-Caucasian. V lost 2 bases to trimming and J lost 4 bases, with 9 bases between them. The CDR3 runs 15 residues. Germline lookup yields CDR1 MNHEY and CDR2 SVGAGI. A few counts support this clonotype. The sample also formed part of further work on T cells expressing NK-cell markers. That report adds: Within the sequenced cohort of eight donors, seven exhibited HCMV seropositivity and one was seronegative. The CD3+CD56-NKG2C+ fraction of a handful of donors was also led by these clonotypes.

The chain couples TRBV6-5 to TRBJ2-6; weak D call: TRBD1 (6 bases). The clonotype was recovered from a woman between 18 and 29 years old in good health. The sample comprised PBMCs. The DNA for the CDR3 is TGTGCCAGCAGTTACGTAGGGACAGGGGCCAACGTCCTGACTTTC. Protein: CASSYVGTGANVLTF.